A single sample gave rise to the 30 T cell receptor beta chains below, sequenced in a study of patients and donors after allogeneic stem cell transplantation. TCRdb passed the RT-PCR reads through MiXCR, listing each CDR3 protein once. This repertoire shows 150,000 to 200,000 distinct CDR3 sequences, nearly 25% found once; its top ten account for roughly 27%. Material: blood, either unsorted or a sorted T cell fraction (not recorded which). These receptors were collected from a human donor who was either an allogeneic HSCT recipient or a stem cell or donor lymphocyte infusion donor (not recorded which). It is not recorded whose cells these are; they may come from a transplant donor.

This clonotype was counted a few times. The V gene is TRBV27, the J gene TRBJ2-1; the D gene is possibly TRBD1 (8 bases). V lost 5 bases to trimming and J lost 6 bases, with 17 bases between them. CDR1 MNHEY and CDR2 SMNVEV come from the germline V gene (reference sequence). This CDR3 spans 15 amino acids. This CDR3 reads CASSPSTGGVNEQFF. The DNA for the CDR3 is TGTGCCAGCAGTCCATCTACAGGGGGGGTCAATGAGCAGTTCTTC.

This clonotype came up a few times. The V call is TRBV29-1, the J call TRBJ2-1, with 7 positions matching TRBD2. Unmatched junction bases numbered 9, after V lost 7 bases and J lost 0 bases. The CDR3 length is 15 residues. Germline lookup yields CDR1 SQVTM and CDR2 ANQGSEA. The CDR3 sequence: CSAPSSGGSYNEQFF. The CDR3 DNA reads TGCAGCGCCCCATCTAGCGGAGGCTCCTACAATGAGCAGTTCTTC.

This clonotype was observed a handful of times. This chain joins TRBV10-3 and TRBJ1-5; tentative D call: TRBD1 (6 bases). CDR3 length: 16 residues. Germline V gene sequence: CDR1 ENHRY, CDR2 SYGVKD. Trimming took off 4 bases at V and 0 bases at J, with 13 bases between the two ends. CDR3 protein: CAISVSGADSNQPQHF. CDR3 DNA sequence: TGTGCCATCAGTGTATCGGGGGCGGATAGCAATCAGCCCCAGCATTTT.

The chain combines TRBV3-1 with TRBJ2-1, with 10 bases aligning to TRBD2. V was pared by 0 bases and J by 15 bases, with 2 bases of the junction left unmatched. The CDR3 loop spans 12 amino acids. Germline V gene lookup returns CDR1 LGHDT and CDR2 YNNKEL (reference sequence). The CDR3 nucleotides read TGTGCCAGCAGCCAAGAATCTAGCGGGAGGTTCTTC. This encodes CASSQESSGRFF.

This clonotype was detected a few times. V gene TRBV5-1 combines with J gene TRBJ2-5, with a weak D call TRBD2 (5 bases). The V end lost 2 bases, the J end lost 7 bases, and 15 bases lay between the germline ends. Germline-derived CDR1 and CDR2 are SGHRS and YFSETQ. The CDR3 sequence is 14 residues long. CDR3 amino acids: CASSLRLNPLTQYF. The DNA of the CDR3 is TGCGCCAGCAGCTTAAGACTAAACCCATTGACCCAGTACTTC. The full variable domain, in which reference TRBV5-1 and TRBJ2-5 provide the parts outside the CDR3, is KAGVTQTPRYLIKTRGQQVTLSCSPISGHRSVSWYQQTPGQGLQFLFEYFSETQRNKGNFPGRFSGRQFSNSRSEMNVSTLELGDSALYLCASSLRLNPLTQYFGPGTRLLVL.

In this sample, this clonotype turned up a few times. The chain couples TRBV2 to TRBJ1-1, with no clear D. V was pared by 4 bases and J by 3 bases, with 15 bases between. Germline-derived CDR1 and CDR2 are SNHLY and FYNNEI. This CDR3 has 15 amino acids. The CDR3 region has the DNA TGTGCCAGCAGTGTTGGTCGGGTAATGGACACTGAAGCTTTCTTT. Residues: CASSVGRVMDTEAFF. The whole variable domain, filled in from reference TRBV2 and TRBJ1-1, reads EPEVTQTPSHQVTQMGQEVILRCVPISNHLYFYWYRQILGQKVEFLVSFYNNEISEKSEIFDDQFSVERPDGSNFTLKIRSTKLEDSAMYFCASSVGRVMDTEAFFGQGTRLTVV.

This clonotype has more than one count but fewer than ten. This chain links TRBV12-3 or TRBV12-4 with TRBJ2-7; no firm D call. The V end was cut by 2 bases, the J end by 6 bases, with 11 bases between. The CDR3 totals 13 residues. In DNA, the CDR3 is TGTGCCAGCAGTTTATTCGGGTTCTCCGAGCAGTACTTC. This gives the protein CASSLFGFSEQYF.

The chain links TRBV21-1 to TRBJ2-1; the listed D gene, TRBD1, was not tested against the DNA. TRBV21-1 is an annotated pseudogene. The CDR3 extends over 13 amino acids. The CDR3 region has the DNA TGTGCCAGCAGCAAGCCCGGGCACAGTGAGCAGTTCTTC. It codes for CASSKPGHSEQFF.

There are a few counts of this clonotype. Written as DNA, the CDR3 is TGCGCCAGCAGCTTGGACAGGGGGACTTTGCGTAATTCACCCCTCCACTTT. It is translated as CASSLDRGTLRNSPLHF. The chain combines TRBV5-1 with TRBJ1-6; 8 nucleotides line up with TRBD1. The CDR3 has 17 amino acids. Germline assignment: CDR1 SGHRS and CDR2 YFSETQ. With 0 bases clipped from V and 6 bases from J, the junction kept 8 bases outside the gene matches.

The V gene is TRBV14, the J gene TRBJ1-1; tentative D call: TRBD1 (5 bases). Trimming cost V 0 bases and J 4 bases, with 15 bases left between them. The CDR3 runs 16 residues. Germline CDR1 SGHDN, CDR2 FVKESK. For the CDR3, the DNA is TGTGCCAGCAGCCAAGATGGGACCGGGAGGGGCACTGAAGCTTTCTTT. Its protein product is CASSQDGTGRGTEAFF.

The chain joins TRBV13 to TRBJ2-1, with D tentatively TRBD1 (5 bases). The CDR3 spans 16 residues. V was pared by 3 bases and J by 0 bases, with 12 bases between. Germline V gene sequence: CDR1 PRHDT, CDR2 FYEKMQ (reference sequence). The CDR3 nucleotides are TGTGCCAGCAGCTTGGGGCCTCAGGTCTCCTACAATGAGCAGTTCTTC. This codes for CASSLGPQVSYNEQFF.

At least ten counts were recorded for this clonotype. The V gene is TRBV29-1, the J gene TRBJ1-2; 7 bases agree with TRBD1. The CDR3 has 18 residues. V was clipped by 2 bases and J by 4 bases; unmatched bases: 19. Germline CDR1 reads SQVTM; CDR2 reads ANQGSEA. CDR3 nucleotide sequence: TGCAGCGTTGAAAAAGAGGCCCAGCAAGGGGGCTACATCTATGGCTACACCTTC. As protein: CSVEKEAQQGGYIYGYTF.

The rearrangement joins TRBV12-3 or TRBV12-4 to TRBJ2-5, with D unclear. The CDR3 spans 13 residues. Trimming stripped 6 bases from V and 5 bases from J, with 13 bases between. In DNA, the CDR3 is TGTGCCAGCAGCCAGACTGTGCCGGAGACCCAGTACTTC. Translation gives CASSQTVPETQYF.

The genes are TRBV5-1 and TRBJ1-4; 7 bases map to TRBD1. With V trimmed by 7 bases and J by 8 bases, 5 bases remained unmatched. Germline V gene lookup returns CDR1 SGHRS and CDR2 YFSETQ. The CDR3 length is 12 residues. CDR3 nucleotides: TGCGCCAGCGGAGGGACAGACGAAAAACTGTTTTTT. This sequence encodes CASGGTDEKLFF.

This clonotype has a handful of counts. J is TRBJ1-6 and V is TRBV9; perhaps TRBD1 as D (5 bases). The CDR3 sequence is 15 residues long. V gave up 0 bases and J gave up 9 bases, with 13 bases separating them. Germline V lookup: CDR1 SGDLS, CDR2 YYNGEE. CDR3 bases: TGTGCCAGCAGCGTAGTTGGGGGAGGAGGTTCACCCCTCCACTTT. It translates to CASSVVGGGGSPLHF.

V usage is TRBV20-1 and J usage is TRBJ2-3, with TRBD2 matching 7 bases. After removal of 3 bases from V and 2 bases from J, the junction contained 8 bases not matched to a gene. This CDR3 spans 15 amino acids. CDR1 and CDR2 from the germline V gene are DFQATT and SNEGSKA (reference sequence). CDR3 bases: TGCAGTGCTAGTCGGTGGGGGGGAAACACAGATACGCAGTATTTT. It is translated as CSASRWGGNTDTQYF.

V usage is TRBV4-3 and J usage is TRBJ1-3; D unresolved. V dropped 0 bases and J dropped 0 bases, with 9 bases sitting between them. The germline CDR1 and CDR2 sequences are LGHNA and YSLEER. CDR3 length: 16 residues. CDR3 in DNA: TGCGCCAGCAGCCAAGACCCCAGTGACTCTGGAAACACCATATATTTT. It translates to CASSQDPSDSGNTIYF.

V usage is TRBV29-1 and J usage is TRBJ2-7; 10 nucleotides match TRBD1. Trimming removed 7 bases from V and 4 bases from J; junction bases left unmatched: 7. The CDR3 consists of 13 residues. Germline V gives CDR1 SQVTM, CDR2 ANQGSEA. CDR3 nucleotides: TGCAGCGCTGCCCGGGACAGGGGTTACGAGCAGTACTTC. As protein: CSAARDRGYEQYF.

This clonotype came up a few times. The CDR3 here is CASSLWKGASTEAFF. The CDR3 nucleotides are TGTGCCAGCAGTTTATGGAAGGGGGCGAGCACTGAAGCTTTCTTT. This chain joins TRBV27 and TRBJ1-1, with 7 bases identical to TRBD1. The V gene end was trimmed by 1 base and the J gene end by 4 bases; junction bases not matched to a gene: 6. The CDR3 has 15 amino acids. The germline V gene encodes CDR1 MNHEY and CDR2 SMNVEV (reference sequence).

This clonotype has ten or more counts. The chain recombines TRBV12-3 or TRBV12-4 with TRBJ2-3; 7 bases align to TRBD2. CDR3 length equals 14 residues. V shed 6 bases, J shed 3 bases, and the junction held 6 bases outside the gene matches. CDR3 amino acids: CASSFVGGTDTQYF. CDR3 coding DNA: TGTGCCAGCAGCTTCGTGGGGGGGACAGATACGCAGTATTTT.

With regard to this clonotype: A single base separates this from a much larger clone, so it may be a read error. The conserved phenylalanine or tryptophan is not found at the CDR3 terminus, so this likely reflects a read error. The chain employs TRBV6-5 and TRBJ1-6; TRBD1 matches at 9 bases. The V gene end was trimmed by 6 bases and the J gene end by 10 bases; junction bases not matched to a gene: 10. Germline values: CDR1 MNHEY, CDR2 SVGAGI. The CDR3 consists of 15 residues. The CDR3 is CASRLPGTGRSPLHL. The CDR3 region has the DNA TGTGCCAGCAGGCTTCCCGGGACAGGGAGGTCACCCCTCCACTTG.

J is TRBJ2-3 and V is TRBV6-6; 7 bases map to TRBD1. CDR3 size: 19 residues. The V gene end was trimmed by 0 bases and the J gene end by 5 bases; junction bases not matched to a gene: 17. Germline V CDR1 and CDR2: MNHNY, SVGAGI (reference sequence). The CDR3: CASSYSKPLGTVRGDTQYF. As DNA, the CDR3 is TGTGCCAGCAGTTACTCGAAACCATTAGGGACAGTCCGGGGAGATACGCAGTATTTT.

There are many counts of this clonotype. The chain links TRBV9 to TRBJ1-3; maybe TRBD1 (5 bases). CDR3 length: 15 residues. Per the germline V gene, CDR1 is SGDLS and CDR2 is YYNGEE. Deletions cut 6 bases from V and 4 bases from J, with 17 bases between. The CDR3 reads CASTPTGAVGNTIYF. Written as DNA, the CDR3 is TGTGCCAGCACCCCGACCGGGGCGGTCGGAAACACCATATATTTT.

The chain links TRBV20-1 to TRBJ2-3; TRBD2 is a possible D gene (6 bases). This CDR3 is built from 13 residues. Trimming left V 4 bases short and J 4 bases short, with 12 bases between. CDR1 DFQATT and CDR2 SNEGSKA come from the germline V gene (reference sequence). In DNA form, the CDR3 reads TGCAGTGCTACGGAGGGCCAGGCAGATACGCAGTATTTT. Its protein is CSATEGQADTQYF.

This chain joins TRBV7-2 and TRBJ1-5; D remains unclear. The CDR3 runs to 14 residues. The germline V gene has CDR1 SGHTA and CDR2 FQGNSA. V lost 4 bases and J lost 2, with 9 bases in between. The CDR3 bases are TGTGCCAGCAGCTCTGAATCCGGCAATCAGCCCCAGCATTTT. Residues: CASSSESGNQPQHF.

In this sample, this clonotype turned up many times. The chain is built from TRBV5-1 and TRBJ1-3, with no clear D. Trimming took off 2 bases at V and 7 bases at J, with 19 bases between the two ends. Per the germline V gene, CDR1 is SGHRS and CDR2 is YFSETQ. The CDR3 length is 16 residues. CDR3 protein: CASSFGKGSDGNTIYF. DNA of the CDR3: TGCGCCAGCAGCTTTGGGAAGGGATCGGATGGCAACACCATATATTTT.

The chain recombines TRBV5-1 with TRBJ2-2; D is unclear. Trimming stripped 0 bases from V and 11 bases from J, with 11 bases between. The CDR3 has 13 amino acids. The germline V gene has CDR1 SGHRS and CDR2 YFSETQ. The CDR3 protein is CASSLAAAHELFF. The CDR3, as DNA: TGCGCCAGCAGCTTGGCGGCGGCGCATGAGCTGTTTTTT.

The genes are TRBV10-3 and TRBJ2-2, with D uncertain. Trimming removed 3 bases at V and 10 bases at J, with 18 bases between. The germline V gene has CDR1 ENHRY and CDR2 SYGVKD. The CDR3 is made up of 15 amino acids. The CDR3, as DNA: TGTGCCATCAGTGACCATATCGACAAGTACGAGGAGCTGTTTTTT. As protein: CAISDHIDKYEELFF.

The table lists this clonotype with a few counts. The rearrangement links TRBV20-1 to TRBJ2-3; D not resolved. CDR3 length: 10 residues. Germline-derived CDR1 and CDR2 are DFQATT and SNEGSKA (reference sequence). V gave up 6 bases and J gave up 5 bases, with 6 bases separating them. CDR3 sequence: CSASQDTQYF. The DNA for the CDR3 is TGCAGTGCCTCACAAGATACGCAGTATTTT.

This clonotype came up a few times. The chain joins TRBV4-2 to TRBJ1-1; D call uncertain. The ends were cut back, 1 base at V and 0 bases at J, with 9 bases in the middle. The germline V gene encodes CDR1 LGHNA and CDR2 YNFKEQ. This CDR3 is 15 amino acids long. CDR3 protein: CASSQGSILNTEAFF. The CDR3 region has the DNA TGTGCCAGCAGCCAAGGTTCCATTTTGAACACTGAAGCTTTCTTT.